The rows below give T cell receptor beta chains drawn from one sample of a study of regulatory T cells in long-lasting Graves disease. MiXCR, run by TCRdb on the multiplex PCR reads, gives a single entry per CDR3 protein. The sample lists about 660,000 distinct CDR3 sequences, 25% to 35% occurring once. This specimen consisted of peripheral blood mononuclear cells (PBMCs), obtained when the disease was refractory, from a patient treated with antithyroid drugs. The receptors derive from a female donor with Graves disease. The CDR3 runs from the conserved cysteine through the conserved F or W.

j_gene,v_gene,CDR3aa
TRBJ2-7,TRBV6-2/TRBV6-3,CASSYSSWDHPYEQYF
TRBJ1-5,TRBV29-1,CSVEGGAGQPQHF
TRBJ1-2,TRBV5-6,CASRADSYYGYTF
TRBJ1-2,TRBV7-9,CASSLAESISYGYTF
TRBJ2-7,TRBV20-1,CSALGLAGGLRYEQYF
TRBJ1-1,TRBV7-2,CASSPTEGYGAFF
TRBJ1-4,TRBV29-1,CSVEEKLKGLFF
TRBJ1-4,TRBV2,CASNTYLPGDEKLFF
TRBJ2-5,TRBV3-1,CASSRRLAGGAETQYF
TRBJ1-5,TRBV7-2,CASSLAGAPQQPQHF
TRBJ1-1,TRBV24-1,CATETGWTEAFF
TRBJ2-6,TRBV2,CASRRTGGTGANVLTF
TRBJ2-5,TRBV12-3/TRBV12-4,CASSVRDRRDETQYF
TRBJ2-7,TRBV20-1,CSAATSGRSSYEQYF
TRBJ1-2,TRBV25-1,CASSDRPGQRSGYTF
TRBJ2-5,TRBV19,CASSSTGNQETQYF
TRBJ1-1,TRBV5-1,CASSLEVGGYTEAFF
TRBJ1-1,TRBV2,CASTIRGEGTEAFF
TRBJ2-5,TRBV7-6,CASSLAAGGDLTQYF
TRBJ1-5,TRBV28,CASSLAGTPHQPQHF
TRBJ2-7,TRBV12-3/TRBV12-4,CASSFTGTYEQYF
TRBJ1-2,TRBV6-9,CASSYQGFYGYTF
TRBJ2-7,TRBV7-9,CASSPPEGVSYEQYF